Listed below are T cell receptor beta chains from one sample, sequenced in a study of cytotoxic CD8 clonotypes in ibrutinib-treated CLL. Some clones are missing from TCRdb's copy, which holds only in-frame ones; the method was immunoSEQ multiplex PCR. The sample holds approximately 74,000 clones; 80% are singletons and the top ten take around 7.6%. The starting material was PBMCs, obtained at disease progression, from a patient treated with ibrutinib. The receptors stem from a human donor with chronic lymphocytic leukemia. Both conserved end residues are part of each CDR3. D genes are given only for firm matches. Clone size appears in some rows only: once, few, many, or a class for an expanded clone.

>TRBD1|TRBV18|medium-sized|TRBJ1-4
CASSPDSTGLGEKLFF
TGTGCCAGCTCACCAGACTCGACAGGGTTGGGTGAAAAACTGTTTTTT
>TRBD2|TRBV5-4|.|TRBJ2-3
CASSGTSASTDTQYF
TGTGCCAGCAGCGGAACTAGCGCTAGCACAGATACGCAGTATTTT
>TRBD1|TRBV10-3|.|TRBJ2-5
CAIRVGQGQETQYF
TGTGCCATCAGGGTAGGACAGGGCCAAGAGACCCAGTACTTC
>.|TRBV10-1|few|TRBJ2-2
CASGRNTGELFF
TGCGCCAGCGGACGGAACACCGGGGAGCTGTTTTTT
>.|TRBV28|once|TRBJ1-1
CASSSRTLGLNTEAFF
TGTGCCAGCAGTTCCCGCACCCTGGGTCTGAACACTGAAGCTTTCTTT
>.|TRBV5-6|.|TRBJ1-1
CASSLFGGNTEAFF
TGTGCCAGCAGCTTGTTTGGCGGGAACACTGAAGCTTTCTTT
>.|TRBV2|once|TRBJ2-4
CASSEERLNIQYF
TGTGCCAGCAGTGAAGAGCGGTTAAACATTCAGTACTTC
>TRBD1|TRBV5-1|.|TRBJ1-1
CASSWGQGRAEAFF
TGCGCCAGCAGCTGGGGACAGGGAAGGGCTGAAGCTTTCTTT
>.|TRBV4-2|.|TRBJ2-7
CASSQDLEKAYEQYF
.
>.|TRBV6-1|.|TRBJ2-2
CASSVRTDYTGELFF
TGTGCCAGCAGTGTAAGGACGGACTACACCGGGGAGCTGTTTTTT
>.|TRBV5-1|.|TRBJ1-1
CASSSGQGTSNTEAFF
TGCGCCAGCAGCTCCGGACAAGGGACATCGAACACTGAAGCTTTCTTT
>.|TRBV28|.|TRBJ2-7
CASSLVGDTYEQYF
TGTGCCAGCAGTTTAGTAGGGGATACCTACGAGCAGTACTTC
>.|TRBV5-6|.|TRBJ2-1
CASSTYYNEQFF
TGTGCCAGCAGCACCTATTACAATGAGCAGTTCTTC
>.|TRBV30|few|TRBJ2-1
CAWRHYNEQFF
TGTGCCTGGAGACATTACAATGAGCAGTTCTTC
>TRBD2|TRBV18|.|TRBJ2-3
CASSPTSGGSTDTQYF
TGTGCCAGCTCACCAACTAGCGGGGGGAGCACAGATACGCAGTATTTT
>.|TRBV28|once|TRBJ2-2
CASRNGRENTGELFF
TGTGCCAGCAGAAACGGACGGGAGAACACCGGGGAGCTGTTTTTT
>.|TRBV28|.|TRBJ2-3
CASSRRGGEDTQYF
TGTGCCAGTTCCCGGAGGGGGGGGGAAGATACGCAGTATTTT
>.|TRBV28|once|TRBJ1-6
CASSLSGRGRPYNSPLHF
TGTGCCAGCAGTTTATCGGGCAGGGGCAGACCCTATAATTCACCCCTCCACTTT
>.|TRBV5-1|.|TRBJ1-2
CASSLVSPKGYTF
TGCGCCAGCAGCTTGGTTAGCCCTAAAGGCTACACCTTC